This is a list of T cell receptor beta chains from one sample in a study of blood T cell repertoires in COVID-19. Profiling relied on immunoSEQ multiplex PCR, and the TCRdb table lists in-frame clones only, not all of them. Here the sample spans 120,000 to 150,000 clones, 70% to 90% being singletons. Sample: peripheral blood. These receptors were taken from a man aged 55 to 70 with active or convalescent COVID-19. Both conserved end residues are part of each CDR3. D genes are given only for firm matches. Clone sizes are given selectively: once, few, many, or a class where the clone is expanded.

>-|few|TRBV4-3|TRBJ2-1
CASSQVAAGSYNEQFF
TGCGCCAGCAGCCAAGTAGCCGCGGGAAGCTACAATGAGCAGTTCTTC
>TRBD2|-|TRBV19|TRBJ2-1
CASSPRLAGDYNEQFF
TGTGCCAGTAGTCCCCGACTAGCGGGGGACTACAATGAGCAGTTCTTC
>-|-|TRBV24-1|TRBJ2-2
CATRQANGELFF
TGTGCCACCAGACAGGCAAACGGGGAGCTGTTTTTT
>-|-|TRBV11-2|TRBJ2-2
CASSLGLASSGELFF
TGTGCCAGCAGCTTAGGCCTAGCGAGTTCCGGGGAGCTGTTTTTT
>-|-|TRBV7-9|TRBJ2-5
CASSSGVGTQYF
TGTGCCAGCAGCTCAGGGGTCGGGACCCAGTACTTC
>-|-|TRBV27|TRBJ2-7
CASSLQEGSYEQYF
TGTGCCAGCAGTTTACAGGAGGGGTCCTACGAGCAGTACTTC
>-|-|TRBV10-3|TRBJ2-3
CAISDPTSSGAGGTDTQYF
TGTGCCATCAGTGACCCTACCTCGTCCGGGGCCGGGGGAACAGATACGCAGTATTTT
>-|many|TRBV4-2|TRBJ2-7
CASSQVGGRYEQYF
TGTGCCAGCAGCCAAGTGGGCGGGCGCTACGAGCAGTACTTC
>-|-|TRBV19|TRBJ2-7
CASSPYSGGPYEQYF
TGTGCCAGTAGTCCGTATAGCGGTGGACCCTACGAGCAGTACTTC
>-|-|TRBV28|TRBJ1-2
CASSPTVYYGYTF
TGTGCCAGCAGTCCGACAGTGTACTATGGCTACACCTTC
>TRBD2|-|TRBV11-3|TRBJ2-1
CASSPGGGRGDEQFF
TGTGCCAGCTCCCCGGGGGGCGGGAGGGGCGATGAGCAGTTCTTC
>-|-|TRBV3-1/TRBV3-2|TRBJ2-1
CASSPSRAGRGNEQFF
TGTGCCAGCAGCCCGAGCAGGGCGGGAAGGGGCAATGAGCAGTTCTTC
>TRBD2|-|TRBV29-1|TRBJ2-4
CSVGGGRAENIQYF
TGCAGCGTTGGAGGCGGGAGGGCTGAAAACATTCAGTACTTC
>-|-|TRBV19|TRBJ2-2
CASWGGYTGELFF
TGTGCCAGTTGGGGGGGCTACACCGGGGAGCTGTTTTTT
>TRBD2|-|TRBV13|TRBJ2-7
CASSLVREGGYEQYF
TGTGCCAGCAGCTTAGTCCGGGAGGGGGGGTACGAGCAGTACTTC